These 30 T cell receptor beta chains were sequenced from one sample in a study of blood T cell repertoires in COVID-19 (dated by TCRdb to the early 2020s). The method was the immunoSEQ multiplex PCR assay. TCRdb stores this immuneACCESS table with in-frame sequences only. Part of the clones is absent; in the studies checked, under half of the shortfall reflects unresolved V genes, and no reason is known for the rest. The sample has fewer than 150,000 clones on record, roughly 82% of them singletons. The leading ten clones occupy roughly 8% of the sample. The sample consisted of peripheral blood. The receptor set was obtained from a woman aged 40 to 50 with acute or convalescent COVID-19.

The chain carries TRBV18 and TRBJ2-1; D might be TRBD1 (6 bases). CDR3 size: 17 residues. V dropped 3 bases and J dropped 8 bases, with 23 bases sitting between them. The germline gives CDR1 KGHSH, CDR2 LQKENI. The CDR3 DNA sequence: TGTGCCAGCTCACCCCGACCTACAGGGATCGGAACCTATGAGCAGTTCTTC. Translation gives CASSPRPTGIGTYEQFF.

The genes are TRBV5-1 and TRBJ2-7, with 7 bases fitting TRBD2. V lost 2 bases, J lost 1 base, and 3 bases stayed unmatched. CDR1 and CDR2 from the germline V gene are SGHRS and YFSETQ. The CDR3 runs to 14 residues. In DNA, the CDR3 is TGCGCCAGCAGCTTTGGCGGGGGTTCCTACGAGCAGTACTTC. It specifies CASSFGGGSYEQYF.

The gene calls are TRBV5-1 and TRBJ2-7, with a possible D match to TRBD1 (6 bases). CDR1 and CDR2 from the germline V gene are SGHRS and YFSETQ. Deletions cut 1 base from V and 3 bases from J, with 11 bases between. CDR3 size: 14 residues. CDR3 amino acids: CASSLRDKGYEQYF. Written as DNA, the CDR3 is TGCGCCAGCAGCTTGCGGGACAAGGGCTACGAGCAGTACTTC.

This chain connects TRBV5-1 to TRBJ1-5; D possibly corresponds to TRBD1 (5 bases). V was clipped by 0 bases and J by 3 bases, with 13 bases between them. The CDR3 extends over 16 amino acids. Germline assignment: CDR1 SGHRS and CDR2 YFSETQ. CDR3 nucleotides: TGCGCCAGCAGCTTGGGTGACGGGACTTCCAATCAGCCCCAGCATTTT. The encoded protein is CASSLGDGTSNQPQHF.

The genes are TRBV2 and TRBJ1-2, with 7 bases fitting TRBD1. Germline CDR1 reads SNHLY; CDR2 reads FYNNEI. This CDR3 contains 16 residues. V lost 7 bases to trimming and J lost 0 bases; unmatched junction nucleotides: 11. Written as DNA, the CDR3 is TGTGCCAGCACGAGGACAGGTTCCTCTTCTAACTATGGCTACACCTTC. It is translated as CASTRTGSSSNYGYTF.

The chain employs TRBV9 and TRBJ1-1; 8 bases line up with TRBD1. After removal of 0 bases from V and 7 bases from J, the junction contained 8 bases not matched to a gene. This CDR3 is 15 amino acids long. Germline V gene data show CDR1 as SGDLS and CDR2 as YYNGEE. CDR3 sequence: CASSVGQGSTLEAFF. In DNA, the CDR3 is TGTGCCAGCAGCGTAGGACAGGGGAGTACACTTGAAGCTTTCTTT. The variable domain in full, with the rest retrieved from reference TRBV9 and TRBJ1-1, is DSGVTQTPKHLITATGQRVTLRCSPRSGDLSVYWYQQSLDQGLQFLIQYYNGEERAKGNILERFSAQQFPDLHSELNLSSLELGDSALYFCASSVGQGSTLEAFFGQGTRLTVV.

This chain joins TRBV13 and TRBJ2-3, with no clear D. This CDR3 is 12 amino acids long. V lost 4 bases to trimming and J lost 5 bases, with 7 bases between them. CDR1 is PRHDT and CDR2 is FYEKMQ in the germline V gene (reference sequence). The CDR3 spells CASSSTRDTQYF. CDR3 DNA: TGTGCCAGCAGCTCCACCAGAGATACGCAGTATTTT. The whole variable domain, remainder taken from reference TRBV13 and TRBJ2-3, is AAGVIQSPRHLIKEKRETATLKCYPIPRHDTVYWYQQGPGQDPQFLISFYEKMQSDKGSIPDRFSAQQFSDYHSELNMSSLELGDSALYFCASSSTRDTQYFGPGTRLTVL.

The rearrangement uses TRBV7-2 and TRBJ1-2; D not resolved. The germline CDR1 and CDR2 sequences are SGHTA and FQGNSA. V gave up 5 bases and J gave up 8 bases, with 18 bases separating them. The CDR3 is 14 amino acids. The DNA of the CDR3 is TGTGCCAGCAGCCCCGGTGGCGGGGTAGGGGGCTACACCTTC. Protein: CASSPGGGVGGYTF. The full variable domain, rest sourced from reference TRBV7-2 and TRBJ1-2, is GAGVSQSPSNKVTEKGKDVELRCDPISGHTALYWYRQSLGQGLEFLIYFQGNSAPDKSGLPSDRFSAERTGGSVSTLTIQRTQQEDSAVYLCASSPGGGVGGYTFGSGTRLTVV.

In its sample, this clone was seen a few times. The rearrangement joins TRBV5-1 to TRBJ1-1, with unresolved D. Germline V gene data show CDR1 as SGHRS and CDR2 as YFSETQ. V lost 1 base, J lost 1 base, and 8 bases lay in between. The CDR3 loop spans 14 amino acids. CDR3 sequence reads: CASSLLGANTEAFF. The CDR3 DNA follows: TGCGCCAGCAGCTTGCTTGGAGCGAACACTGAAGCTTTCTTT.

The J gene is TRBJ2-3, the V gene TRBV7-2, with TRBD2 matching over 8 bases. The ends lost 6 bases at V and 3 bases at J; junction bases unmatched: 8. The CDR3 length is 15 residues. Germline loops: CDR1 SGHTA, CDR2 FQGNSA. CDR3 protein: CASRSGGPRTDTQYF. CDR3 sequence (DNA): TGTGCCAGCAGGTCGGGGGGGCCGAGGACAGATACGCAGTATTTT.

V and J are TRBV11-2 and TRBJ2-5; the match to TRBD2 covers 8 bases. With V trimmed by 5 bases and J by 2 bases, 10 bases remained unmatched. Germline CDR1 and CDR2: SGHAT and FQNNGV. The CDR3 has 16 amino acids. The CDR3 region is CASSQTGTSSQETQYF. The CDR3 nucleotides read TGTGCCAGCAGCCAAACCGGGACTAGTAGTCAAGAGACCCAGTACTTC.

This chain connects TRBV6-5 to TRBJ1-5, with D maybe TRBD1 (5 bases). V lost 6 bases and J lost 4, with 10 bases in between. This CDR3 spans 13 amino acids. CDR1 is MNHEY and CDR2 is SVGAGI in the germline V gene. The CDR3 DNA sequence: TGTGCCAGCAGATCGACAGCTAATCAGCCCCAGCATTTT. This gives the protein CASRSTANQPQHF.

This clone was observed a few times. The chain couples TRBV15 to TRBJ1-4, with D possibly TRBD1 on 5 matching bases. Germline CDR1 and CDR2: LNHNV and YYDKDF (reference sequence). This CDR3 is 15 amino acids long. V shed 1 base and J shed 3 bases, with 9 bases lying between them. CDR3 coding DNA: TGTGCCACCAGCAGAGGTGGGGCTCCTAATGAAAAACTGTTTTTT. It is translated as CATSRGGAPNEKLFF.

DNA of the CDR3: TGTGCCAGCAGTTCCCGACAGGGGGCTGGAAACACCATATATTTT. Its translation: CASSSRQGAGNTIYF. The chain combines TRBV7-2 with TRBJ1-3, with 9 bases aligning to TRBD1. Germline loops: CDR1 SGHTA, CDR2 FQGNSA. The CDR3 spans 15 residues. The V gene end was trimmed by 6 bases and the J gene end by 2 bases; junction bases not matched to a gene: 5.

The chain joins TRBV10-3 to TRBJ2-1; no clear D gene. The CDR3 has 11 residues. CDR1 is ENHRY and CDR2 is SYGVKD in the germline V gene. Trimming stripped 4 bases from V and 10 bases from J, with 8 bases between. The CDR3 loop is CAISASMEQFF. The CDR3, as DNA: TGTGCCATCAGTGCTTCTATGGAGCAGTTCTTC.

As DNA, the CDR3 is TGTGCCAGCAGCCTTTCCAGGGCGATCTCCGAGCAGTACTTC. Translation gives CASSLSRAISEQYF. V gene TRBV7-2 combines with J gene TRBJ2-7; D might be TRBD1 (5 bases). This CDR3 comprises 14 residues. The ends were cut back, 5 bases at V and 6 bases at J, with 17 bases in the middle. The germline V gene has CDR1 SGHTA and CDR2 FQGNSA.

V gene TRBV27 combines with J gene TRBJ2-3; 12 bases fit TRBD2. Germline lookup yields CDR1 MNHEY and CDR2 SMNVEV (reference sequence). V lost 0 bases to trimming and J lost 2 bases; unmatched junction nucleotides: 6. The CDR3 totals 18 residues. As DNA, the CDR3 is TGTGCCAGCAGTTTATCGTGGCTAGCGGGGGGGAACACAGATACGCAGTATTTT. Its translation is CASSLSWLAGGNTDTQYF.

The chain is built from TRBV30 and TRBJ1-3, with 10 bases identical to TRBD1. This CDR3 has 15 residues. Per germline, CDR1 GTSNPN and CDR2 SVGIG (reference sequence). J lost 4 bases, V lost 1 base, and 4 bases had no gene match. The CDR3 DNA sequence: TGTGCCTGGAGTGATTGGGACAGGGGAGGAAACACCATATATTTT. As protein: CAWSDWDRGGNTIYF.

This chain joins TRBV29-1 and TRBJ1-2; TRBD1 might be the D (6 bases). This CDR3 has 12 residues. V was shortened by 1 base and J by 5 bases, with 8 bases between the two germline ends. Germline V gives CDR1 SQVTM, CDR2 ANQGSEA. This chain's CDR3 is CSVEGTAYGYTF. DNA of the CDR3: TGCAGCGTTGAAGGGACAGCGTATGGCTACACCTTC. The full variable domain, with the rest looked up from reference TRBV29-1 and TRBJ1-2, is SAVISQKPSRDICQRGTSLTIQCQVDSQVTMMFWYRQQPGQSLTLIATANQGSEATYESGFVIDKFPISRPNLTFSTLTVSNMSPEDSSIYLCSVEGTAYGYTFGSGTRLTVV.

This clone was observed a single time. The V call is TRBV6-5, the J call TRBJ1-3; 12 bases match TRBD1. The CDR3 is 15 amino acids. Germline V gene lookup returns CDR1 MNHEY and CDR2 SVGAGI. V gave up 4 bases and J gave up 4 bases; unmatched junction bases: 2. Written as DNA, the CDR3 is TGTGCCAGCAGTTGGGACAGGGGGCGAGGAAACACCATATATTTT. This translates into CASSWDRGRGNTIYF.

The chain has TRBV29-1 and TRBJ1-1; D unresolved. Germline lookup yields CDR1 SQVTM and CDR2 ANQGSEA. The CDR3 is 13 amino acids. The V end lost 1 base, the J end lost 1 base, and 7 bases lay between the germline ends. The CDR3 DNA follows: TGCAGCGTTGAAGTGGGCCCGAACACTGAAGCTTTCTTT. Translating gives CSVEVGPNTEAFF.

This sequence joins TRBV27 and TRBJ1-4, with a weak D call TRBD1 (5 bases). Germline V gene data show CDR1 as MNHEY and CDR2 as SMNVEV (reference sequence). The CDR3 sequence is 13 residues long. V lost 7 bases and J lost 3, with 9 bases in between. The CDR3 sequence is CASNRQPNEKLFF. The CDR3 coding sequence is TGTGCCAGCAATCGACAGCCTAATGAAAAACTGTTTTTT.

The V and J genes are TRBV7-2 and TRBJ1-6; possible D gene TRBD1, 5 bases. V was pared by 6 bases and J by 7 bases, with 13 bases between. Germline V lookup: CDR1 SGHTA, CDR2 FQGNSA. The CDR3 is made up of 14 amino acids. CDR3 loop: CASREGRLNSPLHF. The CDR3, as DNA: TGTGCCAGCAGGGAGGGACGGCTAAATTCACCCCTCCACTTT.

This chain links TRBV19 with TRBJ1-5; tentatively, D is TRBD1 (6 bases). The CDR3 covers 15 residues. Germline V gene lookup returns CDR1 LNHDA and CDR2 SQIVND (reference sequence). With 3 bases removed from V and 0 bases from J, the gap between germline ends came to 9 bases. DNA of the CDR3: TGTGCCAGTAGTATCAGGGGCTCTAGCAATCAGCCCCAGCATTTT. It yields the protein CASSIRGSSNQPQHF.

J is TRBJ1-3 and V is TRBV3-1 (or the pseudogene TRBV3-2), with 8 bases aligning to TRBD1. The V gene end was trimmed by 3 bases and the J gene end by 8 bases; junction bases not matched to a gene: 3. The CDR3 contains 13 residues. In germline, CDR1 is LGHDT, CDR2 YNNKEL (reference sequence). CDR3 nucleotide sequence: TGTGCCAGCAGCCAGTACAGGGGGTACACCATATATTTT. It is translated as CASSQYRGYTIYF.

The J gene is TRBJ2-7, the V gene TRBV7-2; D remains unclear. This CDR3 has 12 amino acids. Germline V gives CDR1 SGHTA, CDR2 FQGNSA. Trimming pared 0 bases from V and 3 bases from J, leaving 3 bases between. The CDR3 region has the DNA TGTGCCAGCAGCTTAGCTAACTACGAGCAGTACTTC. Translating it yields CASSLANYEQYF.

The rearrangement joins TRBV7-2 to TRBJ2-5, with a possible D match to TRBD2 (5 bases). Trimming removed 5 bases at V and 4 bases at J, with 14 bases between. The CDR3 is 14 amino acids. The germline V gene has CDR1 SGHTA and CDR2 FQGNSA. The CDR3 sequence: CASSPLRAGETQYF. The CDR3 DNA sequence: TGTGCCAGCAGCCCCCTAAGGGCGGGAGAGACCCAGTACTTC.

The chain combines TRBV6-6 with TRBJ2-7; perhaps TRBD2 as D (5 bases). Germline CDR1 MNHNY, CDR2 SVGAGI (reference sequence). The germline V and J ends were trimmed by 2 bases and 5 bases, with 13 bases remaining between them. The CDR3 is made up of 14 amino acids. As DNA, the CDR3 is TGTGCCAGCAGTTACCCACCCCCGCGGGACGAGCAGTACTTC. It yields the protein CASSYPPPRDEQYF.

This chain joins TRBV5-1 and TRBJ1-5, with D possibly being TRBD1 (5 bases). V was pared by 4 bases and J by 4 bases, with 12 bases between. CDR1 is SGHRS and CDR2 is YFSETQ in the germline V gene. The CDR3 sequence is 14 residues long. In DNA, the CDR3 is TGCGCCAGCAGCCAAGGGGTGGGGAATCAGCCCCAGCATTTT. Translated, it gives CASSQGVGNQPQHF.

The V gene is TRBV9, the J gene TRBJ1-1; D is ambiguous. V lost 2 bases and J 4 bases, leaving 15 bases between the germline ends. The CDR3 has 15 residues. Germline values: CDR1 SGDLS, CDR2 YYNGEE. This chain's CDR3 is CASSVGVSESTEAFF. CDR3 coding DNA: TGTGCCAGCAGCGTCGGGGTCTCGGAGTCCACTGAAGCTTTCTTT. Combining the CDR3 with reference TRBV9 and TRBJ1-1 gives the whole variable domain DSGVTQTPKHLITATGQRVTLRCSPRSGDLSVYWYQQSLDQGLQFLIQYYNGEERAKGNILERFSAQQFPDLHSELNLSSLELGDSALYFCASSVGVSESTEAFFGQGTRLTVV.